Listed below are T cell receptor beta chains from one sample, sequenced in a study of OX40 agonist ivuxolimab in advanced cancers. Only in-frame clones appear in the TCRdb table, and some are missing; sequencing was by immunoSEQ multiplex PCR. The sample carries 90,000 to 95,000 clones, around 87% recorded once. The specimen was CD4+ or CD8+ T cells sorted from blood, collected in a trial of the OX40 agonist ivuxolimab. The source of these receptors is an adult with an advanced solid tumor such as melanoma, head and neck, liver or kidney cancer. The CDR3 runs from the conserved cysteine through the conserved F or W. The D gene is left open where the match is weak. Where a row states a size, it is once, few, many or the class of an expanded clone; other rows omit it.

abundance: -
d_gene: -
j_gene: TRBJ2-5
v_gene: TRBV11-2
CDR3nt: TGTGCCAGCAGCTTGGGAAACCGGGGAGAGACCCAGTACTTC
CDR3aa: CASSLGNRGETQYF

abundance: -
d_gene: -
j_gene: TRBJ2-2
v_gene: TRBV6-1
CDR3nt: TGTGCCAGCAGTGAAGTCAGAGGACGGGGCACCGGGGAGCTGTTTTTT
CDR3aa: CASSEVRGRGTGELFF

abundance: once
d_gene: TRBD1
j_gene: TRBJ2-2
v_gene: TRBV11-3
CDR3nt: TGTGCCAGCAGTCCGAGACAGGGGGGGACCGGGGAGCTGTTTTTT
CDR3aa: CASSPRQGGTGELFF

abundance: -
d_gene: -
j_gene: TRBJ2-1
v_gene: TRBV7-8
CDR3nt: TGTGCCAGCAGCCCCTCAATGAGCTCCTACAATGAGCAGTTCTTC
CDR3aa: CASSPSMSSYNEQFF

abundance: -
d_gene: TRBD1
j_gene: TRBJ2-1
v_gene: TRBV7-2
CDR3nt: TGTGCCAGCACCGAGACAGGGTTGGGGGAGCAGTTCTTC
CDR3aa: CASTETGLGEQFF

abundance: once
d_gene: -
j_gene: TRBJ2-5
v_gene: TRBV18
CDR3nt: TGTGCCAGCTCACCCCTCTCGGGAGAGGAGACCCAGTACTTC
CDR3aa: CASSPLSGEETQYF

abundance: -
d_gene: TRBD1
j_gene: TRBJ1-1
v_gene: TRBV10-3
CDR3nt: TGTGCCATCAGTGGGACAGGGAAAAACACTGAAGCTTTCTTT
CDR3aa: CAISGTGKNTEAFF

abundance: -
d_gene: -
j_gene: TRBJ2-2
v_gene: TRBV5-1
CDR3nt: TGCGCCAGCAGCTTGGGACTGGGGCGTATGAACACCGGGGAGCTGTTTTTT
CDR3aa: CASSLGLGRMNTGELFF

abundance: -
d_gene: -
j_gene: TRBJ1-3
v_gene: TRBV18
CDR3nt: TGTGCCAGCTCACCACCCGCATCGGGAAACACCATATATTTT
CDR3aa: CASSPPASGNTIYF

abundance: -
d_gene: -
j_gene: TRBJ2-5
v_gene: TRBV9
CDR3nt: TGTGCCAGCAGCGTAGGGGTGGGAGGGGGGGAGGAGACCCAGTACTTC
CDR3aa: CASSVGVGGGEETQYF

abundance: -
d_gene: -
j_gene: TRBJ1-2
v_gene: TRBV30
CDR3nt: TGTGCCTGGTTCGGCAGGGTTTCCCCCCTCGTGGGCTACACCTTC
CDR3aa: CAWFGRVSPLVGYTF

abundance: -
d_gene: -
j_gene: TRBJ2-2
v_gene: TRBV6-1
CDR3nt: TGTGCCAGCAGTGAACCCACTAGGCCCGGGGAGCTGTTTTTT
CDR3aa: CASSEPTRPGELFF

abundance: -
d_gene: -
j_gene: TRBJ2-1
v_gene: TRBV11-2
CDR3nt: TGTGCCAGCAGCTCCTCCGGGAATGAGCAGTTCTTC
CDR3aa: CASSSSGNEQFF

abundance: -
d_gene: -
j_gene: TRBJ1-5
v_gene: TRBV7-2
CDR3nt: TGTGCCAGCAGCTTAGACGGGGGGAGCAATCAGCCCCAGCATTTT
CDR3aa: CASSLDGGSNQPQHF

abundance: once
d_gene: TRBD1
j_gene: TRBJ1-2
v_gene: TRBV27
CDR3nt: TGTGCCAGCAGTTTCCGGGACAGAGCTAACTATGGCTACACCTTC
CDR3aa: CASSFRDRANYGYTF

abundance: few
d_gene: -
j_gene: TRBJ2-6
v_gene: TRBV19
CDR3nt: TGTGCCATAGGGGCCGGTCGGGCCAACGTCCTGACTTTC
CDR3aa: CAIGAGRANVLTF

abundance: -
d_gene: -
j_gene: TRBJ1-1
v_gene: TRBV7-6
CDR3nt: TGTGCCAGCAGCCAACCAGGGGACACTGAAGCTTTCTTT
CDR3aa: CASSQPGDTEAFF

abundance: -
d_gene: -
j_gene: TRBJ2-1
v_gene: TRBV12-5
CDR3nt: TGTGCTAGTGGTTTGAGGGTGTTGGGGGGCCGCTACAACAATGAGCAGTTCTTC
CDR3aa: CASGLRVLGGRYNNEQFF

abundance: -
d_gene: -
j_gene: TRBJ2-6
v_gene: TRBV10-3
CDR3nt: TGTGCCATCCCTCAGGCTGTTGGGGCCAACGTCCTGACTTTC
CDR3aa: CAIPQAVGANVLTF

abundance: once
d_gene: -
j_gene: TRBJ1-5
v_gene: TRBV7-9
CDR3nt: TGTGCCAGCAGCTTAACTGCGGATCAGCCCCAGCATTTT
CDR3aa: CASSLTADQPQHF

abundance: few
d_gene: -
j_gene: TRBJ2-7
v_gene: TRBV30
CDR3nt: TGTGCCTGGAGTGTAGTGGAAGCCGAGCAGTACTTC
CDR3aa: CAWSVVEAEQYF

abundance: -
d_gene: -
j_gene: TRBJ1-5
v_gene: TRBV6-1
CDR3nt: TGTGCCAGCAGTCCGACAGAGTATAGCAATCAGCCCCAGCATTTT
CDR3aa: CASSPTEYSNQPQHF

abundance: -
d_gene: -
j_gene: TRBJ2-6
v_gene: TRBV13
CDR3nt: TGTGCCAGCAGCTTAAAAGCCCTCTCTGGGGCCAACGTCCTGACTTTC
CDR3aa: CASSLKALSGANVLTF

abundance: -
d_gene: -
j_gene: TRBJ1-1
v_gene: TRBV15
CDR3nt: TGTGCCACCAGCAGAGTTGGGAACACTGAAGCTTTCTTT
CDR3aa: CATSRVGNTEAFF

abundance: -
d_gene: -
j_gene: TRBJ2-3
v_gene: TRBV5-6
CDR3nt: TGTGCCAGCAGCTTGGGAGCTTCAGATACGCAGTATTTT
CDR3aa: CASSLGASDTQYF

abundance: -
d_gene: -
j_gene: TRBJ1-3
v_gene: TRBV4-1
CDR3nt: TGCGCCAGCAGCCAAACAGGGTCGGGAAACACCATATATTTT
CDR3aa: CASSQTGSGNTIYF

abundance: -
d_gene: -
j_gene: TRBJ1-3
v_gene: TRBV5-1
CDR3nt: TGCGCCAGCAGCTTGGACAGCGGAAACACCATATATTTT
CDR3aa: CASSLDSGNTIYF

abundance: once
d_gene: TRBD2
j_gene: TRBJ2-7
v_gene: TRBV2
CDR3nt: TGTGCCAGCAGTCCCCGGGAGGTCGCCGAGCAGTACTTC
CDR3aa: CASSPREVAEQYF

abundance: -
d_gene: -
j_gene: TRBJ2-1
v_gene: TRBV6-6
CDR3nt: TGTGCCAGCAGTATAAGGGGTCCGTGGAATGAGCAGTTCTTC
CDR3aa: CASSIRGPWNEQFF

abundance: -
d_gene: -
j_gene: TRBJ2-1
v_gene: TRBV6-5
CDR3nt: TGTGCCAGCACCCCCGACACTACCGTCGCCAATGAGCAGTTCTTC
CDR3aa: CASTPDTTVANEQFF

abundance: -
d_gene: -
j_gene: TRBJ1-2
v_gene: TRBV5-1
CDR3nt: TGCGCCAGCAGCCACCAGGACAGACATGGCTACACCTTC
CDR3aa: CASSHQDRHGYTF

abundance: once
d_gene: -
j_gene: TRBJ2-7
v_gene: TRBV28
CDR3nt: TGTGCCAGCAGTTCCCGGTCGACAAACCCCCACGAGCAGTACTTC
CDR3aa: CASSSRSTNPHEQYF

abundance: -
d_gene: TRBD2
j_gene: TRBJ2-1
v_gene: TRBV11-3
CDR3nt: TGTGCCAGCAGCCCCAGCGGGGTACGCTACAATGAGCAGTTCTTC
CDR3aa: CASSPSGVRYNEQFF

abundance: once
d_gene: TRBD2
j_gene: TRBJ2-1
v_gene: TRBV14
CDR3nt: TGTGCCAGCAGCCCCCCTAGCGGGTACAATGAGCAGTTCTTC
CDR3aa: CASSPPSGYNEQFF

abundance: -
d_gene: -
j_gene: TRBJ2-2
v_gene: TRBV5-1
CDR3nt: TGCGCCAGCAGCTTGGAAAGCGGGAACACCGGGGAGCTGTTTTTT
CDR3aa: CASSLESGNTGELFF

abundance: -
d_gene: -
j_gene: TRBJ2-3
v_gene: TRBV7-9
CDR3nt: TGTGCCAGCAGCACGGACGGACGGGGCACAGATACGCAGTATTTT
CDR3aa: CASSTDGRGTDTQYF

abundance: -
d_gene: -
j_gene: TRBJ2-2
v_gene: TRBV5-1
CDR3nt: TGCGCCAGCAGCCGGACTATCGACACCGGGGAGCTGTTTTTT
CDR3aa: CASSRTIDTGELFF

abundance: -
d_gene: -
j_gene: TRBJ1-2
v_gene: TRBV19
CDR3nt: TGTGCCAGTACTCCTTCGCGACAGGCCCTCTATGGCTACACCTTC
CDR3aa: CASTPSRQALYGYTF

abundance: -
d_gene: -
j_gene: TRBJ1-3
v_gene: TRBV10-2
CDR3nt: TGCGCCAGCAGTGAGTCAAGATACAGGGACCCTGGAAACACCATATATTTT
CDR3aa: CASSESRYRDPGNTIYF

abundance: -
d_gene: -
j_gene: TRBJ1-2
v_gene: TRBV5-1
CDR3nt: TGCGCCAGCAGCTTGGGGGAGCGGAATTGGTATGGCTACACCTTC
CDR3aa: CASSLGERNWYGYTF